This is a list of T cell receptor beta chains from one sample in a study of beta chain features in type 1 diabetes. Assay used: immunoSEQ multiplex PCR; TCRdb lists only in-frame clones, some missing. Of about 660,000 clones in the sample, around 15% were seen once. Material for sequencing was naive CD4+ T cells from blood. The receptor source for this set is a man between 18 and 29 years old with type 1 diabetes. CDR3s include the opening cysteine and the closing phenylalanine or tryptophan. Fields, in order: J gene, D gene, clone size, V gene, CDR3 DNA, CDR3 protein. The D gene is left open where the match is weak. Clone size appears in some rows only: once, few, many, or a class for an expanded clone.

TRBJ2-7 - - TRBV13 TGTGCCAGCAGCCCTAGGAACGGCGAGCAGTACTTC CASSPRNGEQYF
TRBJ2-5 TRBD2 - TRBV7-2 TGTGCCAGCAGCTTAGCCCGGGACTACTACCAAGAGACCCAGTACTTC CASSLARDYYQETQYF
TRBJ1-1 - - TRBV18 TGTGCCAGCTCACCAGGAGGGGAGAGTCAGTGGAACACTGAAGCTTTCTTT CASSPGGESQWNTEAFF
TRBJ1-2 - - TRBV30 TGTGCCTGGAGTCGCGAGAGGTACACCTTC CAWSRERYTF
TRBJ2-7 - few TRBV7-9 TGTGCCAGCAGCTTAAACTACGAGCAGTACTTC CASSLNYEQYF
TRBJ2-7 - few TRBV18 TGTGCCAGCTCACCGGGCACCCAGTCCTACGAGCAGTACTTC CASSPGTQSYEQYF
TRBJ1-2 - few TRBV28 TGTGCCAGCAGTTTCATCGGAGCCTATGGCTACACCTTC CASSFIGAYGYTF
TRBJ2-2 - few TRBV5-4 TGTGCCAGCAGCCCTGGGGTGGGGAACACCGGGGAGCTGTTTTTT CASSPGVGNTGELFF
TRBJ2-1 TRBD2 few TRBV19 TGTGCCTCATGCTCCGGGACTAGCGGCCCAAAACCCTCTAGGGAGCAGTTCTTC CASCSGTSGPKPSREQFF
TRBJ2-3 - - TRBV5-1 TGCGCCAGCAGCTTGGTCGGCCAATCGATGACACCAGATACGCAGTATTTT CASSLVGQSMTPDTQYF
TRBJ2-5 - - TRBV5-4 TGTGCCAGCAGCTTAAAGGACAGCCTTCAAGAGACCCAGTACTTC CASSLKDSLQETQYF
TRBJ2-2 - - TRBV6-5 TGTGCCAGCAGGACCCTAGCGTCAGGGGGGGAGCTGTTTTTT CASRTLASGGELFF
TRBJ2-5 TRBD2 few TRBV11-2 TGTGCCAGCAGCCGGATTAGCGGGACCCAAGAGACCCAGTACTTC CASSRISGTQETQYF
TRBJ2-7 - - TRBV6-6 TGTGCCAGCACCTACTCTAAAGGACAGTCCTACGAGCAGTACTTC CASTYSKGQSYEQYF
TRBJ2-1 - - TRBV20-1 TGCAGTGCGACCCAAACCTATGAGCAGTTCTTC CSATQTYEQFF
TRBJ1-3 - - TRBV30 TGTGCCTGGAGTGTTGGGAACACCATATATTTT CAWSVGNTIYF
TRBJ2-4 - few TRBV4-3 TGCGCCAGCAGCCAAGGGGGGACCTTTCTGGGCATGGACATTCAGTACTTC CASSQGGTFLGMDIQYF
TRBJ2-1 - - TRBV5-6 TGTGCCAGCAGCTTGGAAGGACACCCAAACTACAATGAGCAGTTCTTC CASSLEGHPNYNEQFF
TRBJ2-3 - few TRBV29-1 TGCAGCGTTGGTCTGGGACACTCTAGCACAGATACGCAGTATTTT CSVGLGHSSTDTQYF
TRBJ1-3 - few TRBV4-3 TGCGCCAGCAGCCATCGAAACAGGGAGAACACCATATATTTT CASSHRNRENTIYF
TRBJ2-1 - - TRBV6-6 TGTGCCAGCAGTTATTTACTAGACAATGAGCAGTTCTTC CASSYLLDNEQFF
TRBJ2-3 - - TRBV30 TGTGCCTGGAGTGCACGAGCGGGCTCAGATACGCAGTATTTT CAWSARAGSDTQYF
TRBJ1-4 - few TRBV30 TGTGCCTTCCTCCTCGGGACCGGAACTAATGAAAAACTGTTTTTT CAFLLGTGTNEKLFF
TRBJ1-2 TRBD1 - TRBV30 TGTGCCTGGTCCCGACAGGGGAATAACTATGGCTACACCTTC CAWSRQGNNYGYTF
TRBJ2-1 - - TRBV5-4 TGTGCCAGCAGCAGGGACCGGTCGGGTGAGCAGTTCTTC CASSRDRSGEQFF
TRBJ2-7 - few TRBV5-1 TGCGCCAGCAGCTTGTTATACTCTAACTCCTACGAGCAGTACTTC CASSLLYSNSYEQYF
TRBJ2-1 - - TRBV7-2 TGTGCCAGCAGCTTTACATACAATGAGCAGTTCTTC CASSFTYNEQFF
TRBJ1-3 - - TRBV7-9 TGTGCCAGCAGCCGCAGGGACTCTGGAAACACCATATATTTT CASSRRDSGNTIYF
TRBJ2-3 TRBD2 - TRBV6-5 TGTGCCAGCACCGGGGGGAGGGATACGCAGTATTTT CASTGGRDTQYF
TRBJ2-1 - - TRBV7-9 TGTGCCAGCAGTCTCTTGGCGAGCTCCTACAATGAGCAGTTCTTC CASSLLASSYNEQFF
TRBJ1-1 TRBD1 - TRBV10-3 TGTGCCATCAGTCTACAGGGGTCCACTGAAGCTTTCTTT CAISLQGSTEAFF
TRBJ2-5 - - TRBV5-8 TGTGCCAGCAGCGGCATGGGACGGACACAAGAGACCCAGTACTTC CASSGMGRTQETQYF
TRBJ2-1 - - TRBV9 TGTGCCAGCAGCGTAGAGGAGGCCCAGCAGTTCTTC CASSVEEAQQFF
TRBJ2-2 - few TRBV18 TGTGCCAGCTCACCAGCAGCGAACACCGGGGAGCTGTTTTTT CASSPAANTGELFF
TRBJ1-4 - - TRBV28 TGTGCCAGCAGTATGCCCCCTGGACAGTTAACTAATGAAAAACTGTTTTTT CASSMPPGQLTNEKLFF
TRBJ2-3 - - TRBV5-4 TGTGCCAGCAGCTTCGGTGGACCTGGCACAGATACGCAGTATTTT CASSFGGPGTDTQYF